Listed below are T cell receptor beta chains from one sample, sequenced in a study of technical replicates of blood from several donors. Data came from immunoSEQ multiplex PCR; TCRdb stores just in-frame clones and leaves some out. The sample lists approximately 60,000 clones; approximately 86% were seen once. Input material: PBMCs. The receptors shown here come from a human donor in good health. Some clones in this sample may be carry-over from other donors' samples. The conserved cysteine and the conserved F or W are not part of the CDR3 here.

V	length	J	CDR3
TRBV27	12	TRBJ2-3	ASSPRFSTDTQY
TRBV11-2	14	TRBJ2-7	ASSMSRGPKAYEQY
TRBV7-9	13	TRBJ1-6	ASSPGDRQNSPLH
TRBV10-3	16	TRBJ2-3	AIRDTGLAGNYTDTQY
TRBV7-9	13	TRBJ1-3	ASSRDRPSGNTIY
TRBV7-9	17	TRBJ1-2	ASSLSKIGGQGTNYGYT
TRBV5-1	13	TRBJ2-7	ASSIGTESSYEQY
TRBV9	15	TRBJ2-2	ASSLRAGGSNTGELF
TRBV7-8	17	TRBJ2-7	ASSLYPIGQGALRDEQY
TRBV6-5	12	TRBJ1-5	ATRDSGGSQPQH
TRBV30	17	TRBJ1-2	AWSGWGGYYGSPIDGYT
TRBV6-5	13	TRBJ2-1	ASSIRGGPYNEQF
TRBV16	14	TRBJ2-3	ASSQMAGRSTDTQY
TRBV5-4	13	TRBJ2-2	ASSPGTRGTGELF